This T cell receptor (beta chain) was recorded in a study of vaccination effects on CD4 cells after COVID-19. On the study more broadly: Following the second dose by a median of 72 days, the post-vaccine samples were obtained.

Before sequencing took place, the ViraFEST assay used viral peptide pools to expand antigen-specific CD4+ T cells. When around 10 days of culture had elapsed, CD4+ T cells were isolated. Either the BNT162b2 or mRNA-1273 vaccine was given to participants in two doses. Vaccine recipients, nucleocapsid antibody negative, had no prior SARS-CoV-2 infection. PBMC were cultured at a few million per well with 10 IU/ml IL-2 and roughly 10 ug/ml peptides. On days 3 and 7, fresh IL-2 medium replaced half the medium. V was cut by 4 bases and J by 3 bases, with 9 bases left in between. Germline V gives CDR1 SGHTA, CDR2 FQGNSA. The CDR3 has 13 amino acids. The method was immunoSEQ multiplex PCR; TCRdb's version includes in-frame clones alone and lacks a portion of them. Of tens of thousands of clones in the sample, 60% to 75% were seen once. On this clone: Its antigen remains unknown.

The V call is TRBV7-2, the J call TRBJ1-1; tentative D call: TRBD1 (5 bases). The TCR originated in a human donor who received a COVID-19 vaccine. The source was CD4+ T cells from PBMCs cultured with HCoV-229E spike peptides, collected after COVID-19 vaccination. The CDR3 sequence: CASSWQGYTEAFF. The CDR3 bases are TGTGCCAGCAGCTGGCAGGGATACACTGAAGCTTTCTTT.